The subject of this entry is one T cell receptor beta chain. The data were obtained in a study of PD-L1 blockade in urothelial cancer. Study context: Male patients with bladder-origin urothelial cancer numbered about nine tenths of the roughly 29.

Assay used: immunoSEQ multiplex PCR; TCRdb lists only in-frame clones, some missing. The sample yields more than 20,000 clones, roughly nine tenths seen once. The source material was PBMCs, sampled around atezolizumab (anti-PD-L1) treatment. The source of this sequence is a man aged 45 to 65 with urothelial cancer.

The CDR3: CASSFKQAYTGELFF. The CDR3 bases are TGTGCCAGCAGCTTCAAACAGGCCTACACCGGGGAGCTGTTTTTT. The chain is built from TRBV5-8 and TRBJ2-2, with D possibly TRBD1 on 5 matching bases. The V end was cut by 2 bases, the J end by 3 bases, with 11 bases between. CDR1 and CDR2 from the germline V gene are SGHTS and YDEGEE. The CDR3 is 15 residues long.